These 18 T cell receptor beta chains came from one sample sequenced in a study of neoadjuvant anti-PD-1 for oral cavity cancer. Libraries were prepared by immunoSEQ multiplex PCR; TCRdb keeps only in-frame clonotypes and omits some of them. The sample carries around 60,000 clones, around 85% recorded once. The sample consisted of PBMCs, taken before nivolumab (anti-PD-1) treatment. The receptors here all came from a person between 40 and 85 years old with oral cavity squamous cell carcinoma.

This chain uses TRBV19 with TRBJ1-5, with TRBD1 matching over 7 bases. The V and J ends lost 9 bases and 3 bases, in that order; junction bases with no gene match: 11. Germline V gene lookup returns CDR1 LNHDA and CDR2 SQIVND (reference sequence). The length of the CDR3 is 15 residues. In DNA, the CDR3 is TGTGCCAGCCTGAAGACAGGGAGGGTCAATCAGCCCCAGCATTTT. Translated, it gives CASLKTGRVNQPQHF.

The chain combines TRBV27 with TRBJ1-2, with D possibly TRBD1 on 5 matching bases. Trimming removed 3 bases at V and 0 bases at J, with 11 bases between. Germline V lookup: CDR1 MNHEY, CDR2 SMNVEV (reference sequence). There are 15 residues in the CDR3. CDR3 DNA: TGTGCCAGCAGTTTTGGAGGGACCGCTAACTATGGCTACACCTTC. Its protein product is CASSFGGTANYGYTF.

This CDR3 is CASSLGLAGVSSYEQYF. The CDR3 bases are TGCGCCAGCAGCTTGGGTCTAGCGGGGGTTAGCTCCTACGAGCAGTACTTC. The V gene is TRBV5-1, the J gene TRBJ2-7; TRBD2 matches 10 bases. The V segment lost 0 bases and the J segment 0 bases; nucleotides outside the gene matches: 6. CDR1 and CDR2 (germline): SGHRS, YFSETQ. CDR3 length: 17 residues.

CDR3 sequence: CASSAKGLGDTQYF. The CDR3 region has the DNA TGTGCCAGCAGTGCCAAGGGTCTCGGAGATACGCAGTATTTT. V usage is TRBV2 and J usage is TRBJ2-3; D is unclear. The germline V and J ends were trimmed by 4 bases and 5 bases, with 13 bases remaining between them. This CDR3 has 14 amino acids. The germline V gene encodes CDR1 SNHLY and CDR2 FYNNEI.

This clone was seen once. This rearrangement joins TRBV29-1 to TRBJ1-3, with D maybe TRBD1 (5 bases). CDR3 size: 12 residues. Germline V gives CDR1 SQVTM, CDR2 ANQGSEA. Between the trimmed V and J ends, which lost 5 bases and 4 bases, there was a span of 9 bases. The CDR3 DNA follows: TGCAGCGTTACAGGATCCGGAAACACCATATATTTT. Encoded protein: CSVTGSGNTIYF.

The chain employs TRBV2 and TRBJ1-3; the D gene is possibly TRBD1 (5 bases). The length of the CDR3 is 19 residues. CDR1 is SNHLY and CDR2 is FYNNEI in the germline V gene. V lost 5 bases, J lost 2 bases, and 25 bases lay in between. The CDR3 loop reads CASSKFRTDSWGPGNTIYF. Here the CDR3 DNA reads TGTGCCAGCAGTAAATTTCGGACGGACTCGTGGGGCCCTGGAAACACCATATATTTT.

The genes are TRBV7-8 and TRBJ2-3, with 7 nucleotides matching TRBD1. After removal of 5 bases from V and 2 bases from J, the junction contained 7 bases not matched to a gene. The CDR3 runs 15 residues. CDR1 SGHVS and CDR2 FQNEAQ come from the germline V gene. The CDR3 coding sequence is TGTGCCAGCAGCCAGGGGGACCCAATCACAGATACGCAGTATTTT. Translated, it gives CASSQGDPITDTQYF.

The chain employs TRBV4-1 and TRBJ1-6, with D unresolved. Looked up from germline, CDR1 is MGHRA and CDR2 is YSYEKL. Trimming took 0 bases from V and 6 from J, leaving 15 bases between them. The CDR3 is 17 amino acids. CDR3 in amino acids: CASSQDKNPGGNSPLHF. In DNA, the CDR3 is TGCGCCAGCAGCCAAGATAAGAACCCTGGAGGTAATTCACCCCTCCACTTT.

CDR3 protein: CASGMLGGGYEQYF. In DNA form, the CDR3 reads TGTGCCAGCGGTATGTTGGGGGGCGGCTACGAGCAGTACTTC. The chain couples TRBV2 to TRBJ2-7; either TRBD1 or TRBD2 may supply D (6 bases each). The germline V and J ends were trimmed by 8 bases and 3 bases, with 17 bases remaining between them. Germline V gene lookup returns CDR1 SNHLY and CDR2 FYNNEI. The CDR3 covers 14 residues.

The chain joins TRBV19 to TRBJ1-6; D call uncertain. Trimming pared 5 bases from V and 7 bases from J, leaving 9 bases between. Germline assignment: CDR1 LNHDA and CDR2 SQIVND (reference sequence). CDR3 length: 13 amino acids. The DNA for the CDR3 is TGTGCCAGTAGTTACGGAATAAATTCACCCCTCCACTTT. Translating it yields CASSYGINSPLHF.

This chain links TRBV19 with TRBJ1-2; 7 bases agree with TRBD1. The ends lost 7 bases at V and 2 bases at J; junction bases unmatched: 10. The CDR3 loop spans 15 amino acids. Germline assignment: CDR1 LNHDA and CDR2 SQIVND (reference sequence). CDR3: CASNLIPGQNYGYTF. In DNA, the CDR3 is TGTGCCAGTAACCTAATCCCGGGACAGAACTATGGCTACACCTTC.

The chain has TRBV6-1 and TRBJ2-3, with 9 nucleotides matching TRBD2. CDR3 length equals 14 residues. Trimming at V came to 7 bases and at J to 6 bases, leaving 8 bases not matched to a gene. Per the germline V gene, CDR1 is MNHNS and CDR2 is SASEGT. CDR3 protein: CASIRGLASDTQYF. The CDR3 bases are TGTGCCAGCATTCGGGGACTAGCTTCCGATACGCAGTATTTT.

This clone was found once. The chain has TRBV14 and TRBJ2-7; a possible D gene is TRBD1 (6 bases). The CDR3 is 12 amino acids. V lost 6 bases and J lost 3, with 9 bases in between. Germline CDR1 reads SGHDN; CDR2 reads FVKESK. The CDR3 bases are TGTGCCAGCAGTGGACAGTTCTACGAGCAGTACTTC. Amino acids: CASSGQFYEQYF. Filled out from reference TRBV14 and TRBJ2-7, the complete variable domain reads EAGVTQFPSHSVIEKGQTVTLRCDPISGHDNLYWYRRVMGKEIKFLLHFVKESKQDESGMPNNRFLAERTGGTYSTLKVQPAELEDSGVYFCASSGQFYEQYFGPGTRLTVT.

The DNA for the CDR3 is TGTGCCAGCAGCTTAGCGGCCGGGGCCGGCCAGCCCCAGCATTTT. It translates to CASSLAAGAGQPQHF. This chain connects TRBV7-2 to TRBJ1-5; possibly TRBD1 for D (5 bases). This CDR3 region has 15 residues. Germline assignment: CDR1 SGHTA and CDR2 FQGNSA. V was trimmed by 0 bases and J by 7 bases, leaving 13 bases between them.

V usage is TRBV28 and J usage is TRBJ1-3, with D hard to call. The V gene lost 7 bases and the J gene lost 4 bases, with 11 bases spanning the gap. The CDR3 is 13 residues long. CDR1 and CDR2 from the germline V gene are MDHEN and SYDVKM. The CDR3 coding sequence is TGTGCCAGCACTCCCGAGCAAGGAAACACCATATATTTT. Protein: CASTPEQGNTIYF.

J is TRBJ1-1 and V is TRBV29-1, with a tentative D call TRBD1 (6 bases). Germline V CDR1 and CDR2: SQVTM, ANQGSEA. Trimming cost V 5 bases and J 5 bases, with 12 bases left between them. CDR3 size: 12 residues. CDR3 bases: TGCAGCGTTTTACAGGGCTTGACTGAAGCTTTCTTT. Encoded protein: CSVLQGLTEAFF. Full variable domain (outside the CDR3, taken from reference TRBV29-1 and TRBJ1-1): SAVISQKPSRDICQRGTSLTIQCQVDSQVTMMFWYRQQPGQSLTLIATANQGSEATYESGFVIDKFPISRPNLTFSTLTVSNMSPEDSSIYLCSVLQGLTEAFFGQGTRLTVV.

The count of this clone is one. V and J are TRBV29-1 and TRBJ1-1; 10 bases are shared with TRBD1. The CDR3 consists of 15 residues. Trimming removed 4 bases from V and 0 bases from J; junction bases left unmatched: 5. The germline V gene has CDR1 SQVTM and CDR2 ANQGSEA. The chain's CDR3 is CSVVGTGALNTEAFF. The CDR3 DNA follows: TGCAGCGTTGTAGGGACAGGGGCCTTGAACACTGAAGCTTTCTTT.

The V and J genes are TRBV7-8 and TRBJ1-6; TRBD1 matches at 9 bases. The CDR3 runs 15 residues. The germline V gene encodes CDR1 SGHVS and CDR2 FQNEAQ. V dropped 5 bases and J dropped 9; count of bases not matched to a gene: 8. The CDR3 sequence: CASSPAGQGTSPLHF. The CDR3 bases are TGTGCCAGCAGCCCAGCGGGACAGGGAACTTCACCCCTCCACTTT.